Following are 25 T cell receptor beta chains from one sample sequenced in a study of blood T cell repertoires in COVID-19. Sequenced by immunoSEQ multiplex PCR; TCRdb stores in-frame clones only, minus some. The table includes about 400,000 clones, approximately 85% detected once. Sequencing input: PBMCs or T cells enriched from blood (not recorded which). The receptors derive from a woman between 40 and 55 years old with acute COVID-19.

The gene calls are TRBV19 and TRBJ2-5, with 8 bases aligning to TRBD1. The germline V gene encodes CDR1 LNHDA and CDR2 SQIVND (reference sequence). V lost 8 bases to trimming and J lost 6 bases; unmatched junction nucleotides: 5. The CDR3 length is 12 residues. The CDR3 is CASGTGGKTQYF. The CDR3 coding sequence is TGTGCCAGTGGAACAGGGGGAAAGACCCAGTACTTC.

The chain is built from TRBV4-1 and TRBJ1-2; tentative D call: TRBD1 (6 bases). This CDR3 comprises 14 residues. CDR1 and CDR2 from the germline V gene are MGHRA and YSYEKL. V lost 3 bases to trimming and J lost 3 bases, with 11 bases between them. The CDR3 here is CASSHGQLDYGYTF. Written as DNA, the CDR3 is TGCGCCAGCAGCCACGGACAGCTAGACTATGGCTACACCTTC.

This clone is a singleton in its sample. The CDR3 loop reads CASSVGGLQETQYF. The CDR3 nucleotides read TGTGCCAGCAGCGTAGGCGGTCTTCAAGAGACCCAGTACTTC. This sequence joins TRBV9 and TRBJ2-5; D gene uncertain. The V end was cut by 0 bases, the J end by 2 bases, with 8 bases between. Per germline, CDR1 SGDLS and CDR2 YYNGEE. The CDR3 consists of 14 residues.

This rearrangement joins TRBV6-5 to TRBJ1-2; 8 positions match TRBD1. The germline CDR1 and CDR2 sequences are MNHEY and SVGAGI. After removal of 8 bases from V and 7 bases from J, the junction contained 6 bases not matched to a gene. The CDR3 covers 12 residues. In DNA, the CDR3 is TGTGCCAGCTGGACAGGGAAGCGTGGCTACACCTTC. Residues: CASWTGKRGYTF.

The rearrangement joins TRBV24-1 to TRBJ2-1, with TRBD1 matching over 8 bases. The CDR3 contains 15 residues. In germline, CDR1 is KGHDR, CDR2 SFDVKD. Losses at the gene ends were 3 bases for V and 6 bases for J; bases not matched to a gene: 6. The CDR3 region is CATSDNRGVGNEQFF. In DNA form, the CDR3 reads TGTGCCACCAGTGATAACAGGGGGGTGGGCAATGAGCAGTTCTTC.

The V and J genes are TRBV9 and TRBJ1-2, with D perhaps TRBD1 (5 bases). There are 15 residues in the CDR3. V was trimmed by 4 bases and J by 0 bases, leaving 13 bases between them. The germline gives CDR1 SGDLS, CDR2 YYNGEE. This chain's CDR3 is CASSHGRGANYGYTF. The CDR3 region has the DNA TGTGCCAGCAGCCACGGACGGGGGGCTAACTATGGCTACACCTTC.

This sequence joins TRBV27 and TRBJ1-1, with D possibly matching TRBD1 (6 bases). This CDR3 spans 13 amino acids. V was clipped by 2 bases and J by 5 bases, with 9 bases between them. From germline, CDR1 is MNHEY and CDR2 SMNVEV (reference sequence). CDR3: CASSLGRGTEAFF. The CDR3 region has the DNA TGTGCCAGCAGTTTAGGCAGGGGTACTGAAGCTTTCTTT.

For the CDR3, the DNA is TGCGCCAGCAGCCAATTTCCGTTGGAGGGCTCCTACAATGAGCAGTTCTTC. This gives the protein CASSQFPLEGSYNEQFF. The J gene is TRBJ2-1, the V gene TRBV4-1, with TRBD2 as a possible D gene (6 bases). The V gene's germline CDR1 is MGHRA and CDR2 YSYEKL. The CDR3 spans 17 residues. The V and J ends lost 2 bases and 0 bases respectively, with 14 bases between them.

J is TRBJ2-5 and V is TRBV27; D ambiguous. This CDR3 spans 12 amino acids. V lost 8 bases to trimming and J lost 5 bases, with 12 bases between them. Germline values: CDR1 MNHEY, CDR2 SMNVEV (reference sequence). Written as DNA, the CDR3 is TGTGCCAGCGGCCGTCCCGGGGAGACCCAGTACTTC. Amino acids: CASGRPGETQYF.

The chain employs TRBV3-1 (or the pseudogene TRBV3-2) and TRBJ2-7; D remains ambiguous. Per germline, CDR1 LGHDT and CDR2 YNNKEL (reference sequence). CDR3 length equals 15 residues. V was shortened by 4 bases and J by 0 bases, with 13 bases between the two germline ends. In DNA form, the CDR3 reads TGTGCCAGCAGCCGCGGATCCGGGTACTCCTACGAGCAGTACTTC. This encodes CASSRGSGYSYEQYF.

This CDR3 is CASSDRQGARGSPLHF. The CDR3 DNA follows: TGTGCCAGCAGCGACAGACAGGGGGCAAGGGGTTCACCCCTCCACTTT. The gene calls are TRBV2 and TRBJ1-6; 10 bases fit TRBD1. Looked up from germline, CDR1 is SNHLY and CDR2 is FYNNEI. This CDR3 is 16 amino acids long. Trimming cost V 6 bases and J 9 bases; bases outside gene matches: 11.

The chain employs TRBV5-4 and TRBJ2-7; 11 nucleotides match TRBD2. The V and J ends lost 0 bases and 6 bases, in that order; junction bases with no gene match: 2. Germline-derived CDR1 and CDR2 are SGHNT and YYREEE (reference sequence). CDR3 length: 14 residues. Here the CDR3 reads CASSLGLAGPEQYF. CDR3 DNA: TGTGCCAGCAGCTTGGGACTAGCGGGGCCCGAGCAGTACTTC.

The chain carries TRBV7-2 and TRBJ2-1, with a weak D call TRBD1 (5 bases). Looked up from germline, CDR1 is SGHTA and CDR2 is FQGNSA. This CDR3 is built from 13 residues. V dropped 0 bases and J dropped 8 bases, with 8 bases sitting between them. The CDR3 sequence is CASSLAARDEQFF. CDR3 bases: TGTGCCAGCAGCTTAGCAGCCAGGGATGAGCAGTTCTTC.

A few counts support this clone. The chain is built from TRBV5-4 and TRBJ2-7; unclear D gene. V lost 0 bases, J lost 3 bases, and 4 bases lay in between. The CDR3 spans 12 residues. Germline lookup yields CDR1 SGHNT and CDR2 YYREEE (reference sequence). The CDR3: CASSLDGYEQYF. CDR3 coding DNA: TGTGCCAGCAGCTTGGACGGCTACGAGCAGTACTTC.

This sequence joins TRBV29-1 and TRBJ1-1; 10 bases fit TRBD1. CDR3 length equals 13 residues. V shed 4 bases, J shed 4 bases, and the junction held 3 bases outside the gene matches. CDR1 and CDR2 from the germline V gene are SQVTM and ANQGSEA. The chain's CDR3 is CSVGDRGSTEAFF. In DNA, the CDR3 is TGCAGCGTTGGGGACAGGGGTTCCACTGAAGCTTTCTTT. Full variable domain (remainder filled in from reference TRBV29-1 and TRBJ1-1): SAVISQKPSRDICQRGTSLTIQCQVDSQVTMMFWYRQQPGQSLTLIATANQGSEATYESGFVIDKFPISRPNLTFSTLTVSNMSPEDSSIYLCSVGDRGSTEAFFGQGTRLTVV.

The J gene is TRBJ2-7, the V gene TRBV20-1; perhaps TRBD2 as D (5 bases). Deletions cut 6 bases from V and 6 bases from J, with 12 bases between. The CDR3 has 11 amino acids. Germline CDR1 DFQATT, CDR2 SNEGSKA (reference sequence). In nucleotides, the CDR3 is TGCAGTGCATTACTAGGACGCGAGCAGTACTTC. Amino acid sequence: CSALLGREQYF.

The chain carries TRBV15 and TRBJ1-2; TRBD1 aligns across 7 bases. This CDR3 is built from 14 residues. Trimming removed 5 bases from V and 1 base from J; junction bases left unmatched: 4. CDR1 is LNHNV, CDR2 YYDKDF, per germline (reference sequence). CDR3 sequence: CATSHRDSNYGYTF. CDR3 in DNA: TGTGCCACCAGCCACAGGGACAGTAACTATGGCTACACCTTC.

The J gene is TRBJ1-2, the V gene TRBV7-6, with 8 positions matching TRBD1. This CDR3 region has 19 residues. Germline V gene sequence: CDR1 SGHVS, CDR2 FNYEAQ. V trimming: 1 base; J trimming: 4 bases; junction bases outside the gene matches: 17. The CDR3 DNA is TGTGCCAGCAGCTTAGTCCCACTCTCGACAGGGGCTGAGTCCTATGGCTACACCTTC. This gives the protein CASSLVPLSTGAESYGYTF.

This chain uses TRBV5-1 with TRBJ2-1; 10 positions agree with TRBD1. The CDR3 spans 15 residues. CDR1 and CDR2 from the germline V gene are SGHRS and YFSETQ. With V trimmed by 0 bases and J by 10 bases, 7 bases remained unmatched. The CDR3 DNA reads as TGCGCCAGCAGCTTGGAGGGACAGGGGATCAACGAGCAGTTCTTC. Protein: CASSLEGQGINEQFF.

The CDR3 sequence: CASSYLRGPTYNEQFF. The CDR3 nucleotides read TGTGCCAGCAGCTATCTGAGGGGGCCCACCTACAATGAGCAGTTCTTC. The genes are TRBV5-6 and TRBJ2-1; 7 nucleotides match TRBD1. The germline CDR1 and CDR2 sequences are SGHDT and YYEEEE. V lost 3 bases and J lost 2; bases outside the gene matches: 8. The CDR3 is 16 amino acids.

The V gene is TRBV19, the J gene TRBJ1-2; 7 bases map to TRBD1. CDR3 size: 12 residues. The germline gives CDR1 LNHDA, CDR2 SQIVND (reference sequence). The V gene end was trimmed by 10 bases and the J gene end by 4 bases; junction bases not matched to a gene: 6. Here the CDR3 reads CAIRTGSYGYTF. The DNA for the CDR3 is TGTGCCATCCGGACAGGAAGCTATGGCTACACCTTC. The full variable domain, completed using reference TRBV19 and TRBJ1-2, is DGGITQSPKYLFRKEGQNVTLSCEQNLNHDAMYWYRQDPGQGLRLIYYSQIVNDFQKGDIAEGYSVSREKKESFPLTVTSAQKNPTAFYLCAIRTGSYGYTFGSGTRLTVV.

The chain combines TRBV28 with TRBJ1-6; tentative D call: TRBD1 (6 bases). Trimming removed 6 bases at V and 5 bases at J, with 14 bases between. The CDR3 contains 15 residues. Per the germline V gene, CDR1 is MDHEN and CDR2 is SYDVKM. CDR3 sequence reads: CASRKQGSNNSPLHF. The CDR3 region has the DNA TGTGCCAGCAGAAAACAGGGTAGTAATAATTCACCCCTCCACTTT.

The chain employs TRBV19 and TRBJ1-2, with 7 bases aligning to TRBD1. Trimming cost V 5 bases and J 0 bases; bases outside gene matches: 12. This CDR3 has 17 amino acids. Germline V lookup: CDR1 LNHDA, CDR2 SQIVND (reference sequence). DNA of the CDR3: TGTGCCAGTAGTGACCGGGACAGCCCCCTAGCTAACTATGGCTACACCTTC. Translating gives CASSDRDSPLANYGYTF.

The rearrangement links TRBV7-2 to TRBJ2-7; 8 positions agree with TRBD2. Per germline, CDR1 SGHTA and CDR2 FQGNSA. This CDR3 spans 15 amino acids. V gave up 0 bases and J gave up 2 bases; unmatched junction bases: 3. In DNA, the CDR3 is TGTGCCAGCAGCTTAGCGCGGGGGGATCCCTACGAGCAGTACTTC. Translating gives CASSLARGDPYEQYF.

The chain employs TRBV10-3 and TRBJ1-4; D remains ambiguous. The CDR3 runs to 12 residues. Looked up from germline, CDR1 is ENHRY and CDR2 is SYGVKD. V was shortened by 6 bases and J by 10 bases, with 12 bases between the two germline ends. The CDR3 loop reads CAIRELGVKLFF. The CDR3 nucleotides read TGTGCCATCAGGGAACTCGGGGTAAAACTGTTTTTT.